These 2 T cell receptor beta chains originate from one sample sequenced in a study of cytomegalovirus exposure and HLA in healthy donors. PCR involved 60 Vbeta and 13 Jbeta primers. Some clones are missing from TCRdb's copy, which holds only in-frame ones; the method was immunoSEQ multiplex PCR. The data show 130,000 to 150,000 clones, around 72% seen once. The source material was PBMCs. The source is a man aged 18 to 29 in good health and CMV-seropositive.

The V gene is TRBV14, the J gene TRBJ2-5; maybe TRBD1 (6 bases). CDR3 length: 14 residues. Between the trimmed V and J ends, which lost 3 bases and 4 bases, there was a span of 12 bases. Germline values: CDR1 SGHDN, CDR2 FVKESK. CDR3 amino acids: CASSHWGQGETQYF. CDR3 bases: TGTGCCAGCAGCCACTGGGGGCAGGGAGAGACCCAGTACTTC.

The chain joins TRBV7-9 to TRBJ2-7, with no clear D. The V gene's germline CDR1 is SEHNR and CDR2 FQNEAQ (reference sequence). The length of the CDR3 is 12 residues. The V and J ends lost 5 bases and 4 bases respectively, with 9 bases between them. The CDR3 DNA reads as TGTGCCAGCAGCGCCGACTTATACGAGCAGTACTTC. Encoded protein: CASSADLYEQYF.